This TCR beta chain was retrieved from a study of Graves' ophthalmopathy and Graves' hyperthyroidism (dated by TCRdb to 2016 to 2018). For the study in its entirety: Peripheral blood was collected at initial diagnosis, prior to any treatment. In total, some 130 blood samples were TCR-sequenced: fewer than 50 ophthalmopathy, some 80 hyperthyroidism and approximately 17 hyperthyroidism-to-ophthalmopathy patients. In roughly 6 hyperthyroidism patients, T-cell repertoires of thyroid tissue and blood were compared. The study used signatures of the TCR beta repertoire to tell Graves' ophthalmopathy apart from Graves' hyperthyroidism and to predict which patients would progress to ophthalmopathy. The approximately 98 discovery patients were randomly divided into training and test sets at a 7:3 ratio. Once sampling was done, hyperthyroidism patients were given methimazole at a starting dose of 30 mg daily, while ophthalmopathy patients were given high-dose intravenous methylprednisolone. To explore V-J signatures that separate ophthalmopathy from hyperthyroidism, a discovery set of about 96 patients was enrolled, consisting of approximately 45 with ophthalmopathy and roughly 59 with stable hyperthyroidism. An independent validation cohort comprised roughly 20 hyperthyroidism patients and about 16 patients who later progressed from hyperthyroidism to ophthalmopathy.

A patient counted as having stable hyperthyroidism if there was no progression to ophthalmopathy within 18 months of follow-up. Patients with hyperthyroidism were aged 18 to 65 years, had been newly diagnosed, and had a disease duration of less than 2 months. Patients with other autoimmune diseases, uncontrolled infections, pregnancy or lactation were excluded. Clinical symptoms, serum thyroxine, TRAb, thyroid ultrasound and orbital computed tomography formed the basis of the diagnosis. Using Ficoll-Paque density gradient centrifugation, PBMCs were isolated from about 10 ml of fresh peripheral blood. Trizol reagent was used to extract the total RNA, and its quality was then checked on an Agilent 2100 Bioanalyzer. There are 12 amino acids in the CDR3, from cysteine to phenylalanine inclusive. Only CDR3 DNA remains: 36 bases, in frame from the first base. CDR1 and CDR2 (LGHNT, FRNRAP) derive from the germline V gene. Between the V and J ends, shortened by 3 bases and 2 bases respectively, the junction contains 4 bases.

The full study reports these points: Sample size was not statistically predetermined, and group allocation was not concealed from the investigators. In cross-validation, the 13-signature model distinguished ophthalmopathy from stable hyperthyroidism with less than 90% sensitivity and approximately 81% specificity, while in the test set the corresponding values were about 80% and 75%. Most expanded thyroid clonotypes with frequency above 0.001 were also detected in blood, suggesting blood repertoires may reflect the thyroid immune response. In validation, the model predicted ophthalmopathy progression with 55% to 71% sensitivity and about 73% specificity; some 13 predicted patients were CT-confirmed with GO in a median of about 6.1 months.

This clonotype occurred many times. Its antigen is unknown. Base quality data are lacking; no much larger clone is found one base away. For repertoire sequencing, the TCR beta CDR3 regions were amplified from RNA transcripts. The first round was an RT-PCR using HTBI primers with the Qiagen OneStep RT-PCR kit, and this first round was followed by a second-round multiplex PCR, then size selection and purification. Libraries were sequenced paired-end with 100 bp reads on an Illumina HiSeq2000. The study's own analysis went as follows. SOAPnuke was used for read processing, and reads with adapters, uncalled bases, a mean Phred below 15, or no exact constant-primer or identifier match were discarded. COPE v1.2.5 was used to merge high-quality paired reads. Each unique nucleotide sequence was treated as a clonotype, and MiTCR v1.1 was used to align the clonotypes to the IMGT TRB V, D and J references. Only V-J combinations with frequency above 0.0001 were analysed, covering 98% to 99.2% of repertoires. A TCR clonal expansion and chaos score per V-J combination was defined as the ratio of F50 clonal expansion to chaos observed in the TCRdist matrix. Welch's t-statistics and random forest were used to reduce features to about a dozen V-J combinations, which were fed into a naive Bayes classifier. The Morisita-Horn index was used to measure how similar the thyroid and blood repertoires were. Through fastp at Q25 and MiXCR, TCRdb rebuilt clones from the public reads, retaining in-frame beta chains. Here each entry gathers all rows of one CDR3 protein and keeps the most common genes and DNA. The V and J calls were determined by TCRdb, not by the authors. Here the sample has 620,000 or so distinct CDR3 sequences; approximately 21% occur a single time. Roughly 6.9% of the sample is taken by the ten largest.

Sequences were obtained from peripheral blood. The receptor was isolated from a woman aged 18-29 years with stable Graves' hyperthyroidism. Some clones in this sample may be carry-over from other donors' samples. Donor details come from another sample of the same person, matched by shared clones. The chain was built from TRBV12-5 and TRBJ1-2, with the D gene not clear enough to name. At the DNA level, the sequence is TGTGCTAGTGGTTTTTTGAACTATGGCTACACCTTC. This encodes CASGFLNYGYTF.